The entry below gives a single TCR beta chain sequence along with its context. Its matching antigen is unknown. This record comes from a study of T cells in localized non-small cell lung cancer. The CDR3 spans 14 residues. Germline V gives CDR1 SGHNT, CDR2 YENEEA. Trimming removed 3 bases from V and 3 bases from J, with 9 bases in between. Clones were sequenced by immunoSEQ multiplex PCR, and TCRdb holds only the in-frame ones, with some missing. The sample contains roughly 3,200 clones, 25% to 35% of which appear only once. The study, taken as a whole, reports: Uninvolved adjacent lung had higher T cell clonality than tumor and all other tissues. Only one tumor region went through sequencing, so heterogeneity may still be there. Elevated circulating T cell density in blood was associated with longer overall survival. Researchers found a median roughly 50 of the top 100 tumor clones in adjacent lung.

The starting material was lung tumor tissue, obtained before any cancer treatment. The clonotype was recovered from a male donor aged 60 or over with stage I lung adenocarcinoma. V gene TRBV11-3 combines with J gene TRBJ2-1; no firm D call. The chain's CDR3 is CASSLFANYNEQFF. The CDR3 DNA sequence: TGTGCCAGCAGCTTGTTCGCCAACTACAATGAGCAGTTCTTC.